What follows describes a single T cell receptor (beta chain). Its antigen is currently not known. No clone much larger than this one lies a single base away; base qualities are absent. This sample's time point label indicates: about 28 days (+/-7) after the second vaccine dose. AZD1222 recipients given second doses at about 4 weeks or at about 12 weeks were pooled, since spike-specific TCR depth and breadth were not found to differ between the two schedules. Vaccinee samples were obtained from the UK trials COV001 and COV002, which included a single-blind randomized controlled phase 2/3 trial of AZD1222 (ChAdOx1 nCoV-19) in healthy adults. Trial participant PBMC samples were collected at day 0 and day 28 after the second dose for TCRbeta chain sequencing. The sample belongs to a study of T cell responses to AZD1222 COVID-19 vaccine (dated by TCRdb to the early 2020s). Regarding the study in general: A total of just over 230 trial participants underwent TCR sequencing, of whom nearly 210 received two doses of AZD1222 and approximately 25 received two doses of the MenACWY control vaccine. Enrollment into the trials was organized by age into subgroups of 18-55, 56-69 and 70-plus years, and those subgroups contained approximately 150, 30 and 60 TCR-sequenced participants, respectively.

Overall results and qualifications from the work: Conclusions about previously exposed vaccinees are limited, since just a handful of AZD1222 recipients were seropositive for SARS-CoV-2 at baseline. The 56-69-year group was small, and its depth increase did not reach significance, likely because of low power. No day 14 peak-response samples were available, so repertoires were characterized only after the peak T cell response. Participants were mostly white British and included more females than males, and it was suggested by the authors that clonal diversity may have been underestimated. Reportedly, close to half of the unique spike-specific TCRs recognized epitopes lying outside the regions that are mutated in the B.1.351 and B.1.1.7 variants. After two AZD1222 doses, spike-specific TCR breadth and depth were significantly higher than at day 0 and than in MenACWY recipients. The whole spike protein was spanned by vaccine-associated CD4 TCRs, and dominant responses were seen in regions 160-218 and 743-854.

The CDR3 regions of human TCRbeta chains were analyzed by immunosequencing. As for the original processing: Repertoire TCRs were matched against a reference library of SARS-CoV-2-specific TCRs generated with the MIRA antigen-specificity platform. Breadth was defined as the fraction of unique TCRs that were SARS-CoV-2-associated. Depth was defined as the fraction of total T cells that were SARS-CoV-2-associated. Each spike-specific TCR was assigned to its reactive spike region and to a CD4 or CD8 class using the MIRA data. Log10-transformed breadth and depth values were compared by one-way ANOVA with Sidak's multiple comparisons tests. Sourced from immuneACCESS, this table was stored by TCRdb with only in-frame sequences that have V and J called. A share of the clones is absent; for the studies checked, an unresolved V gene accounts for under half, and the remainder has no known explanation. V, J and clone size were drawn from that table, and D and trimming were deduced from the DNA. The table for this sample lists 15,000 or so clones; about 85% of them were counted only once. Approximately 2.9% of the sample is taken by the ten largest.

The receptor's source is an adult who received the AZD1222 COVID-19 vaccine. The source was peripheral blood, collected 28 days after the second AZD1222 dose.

The CDR3 protein sequence reads: CAWGSDSFTGELFF. Here is the DNA: TGTGCCTGGGGTTCCGACAGCTTCACCGGGGAGCTGTTTTTT. The rearrangement combines TRBV30 with TRBJ2-2; D gene: possibly TRBD1, on 5 matching bases. V is clipped by 5 bases and J by 4 bases, and the sequence between their germline boundaries is 14 bases long. The CDR3 covers 14 residues, taking in both the cysteine and the phenylalanine. The sequence is cut down to CDR3 DNA, 42 bases in frame from base 1. From the germline V gene (reference sequence), CDR1 is GTSNPN and CDR2 is SVGIG.